This TCR beta chain emerged from a study of vaccination effects on CD4 cells after COVID-19. Using viral peptide pools, the ViraFEST assay grew out antigen-specific CD4+ T cells prior to sequencing. CD4+ T cells were isolated after about eleven days of culture. The vaccine given was either BNT162b2 or mRNA-1273, in two doses. A density of approximately 2.2 million PBMC per well was used; these cells were cultured with about 10 IU/ml IL-2 and 10 ug/ml peptides. IL-2 medium supplanted half the medium on days 3 and 7. In the case of this clone: Its antigen remains unknown.

The table came from immunoSEQ multiplex PCR; TCRdb's copy has only in-frame clones and leaves some out. The table has about 24,000 clones, 69% seen once; the top ten hold roughly 8%. The sequencing here drew on CD4+ T cells from PBMCs cultured with SARS-CoV-2 spike peptides, taken after COVID-19 vaccination. This receptor was obtained from a human donor who received a COVID-19 vaccine.

The CDR3 DNA reads as TGTGCCCTATCACTCCCGGGACAGGGGGCCGGTGGCTCTGGAAACACCATATATTTT. This codes for CALSLPGQGAGGSGNTIYF. This rearrangement joins TRBV10-3 to TRBJ1-3; 12 bases match TRBD1. CDR1 and CDR2 from the germline V gene are ENHRY and SYGVKD. V lost 11 bases, J lost 0 bases, and 17 bases stayed unmatched. The CDR3 length is 19 residues.